Below, 14 T cell receptor beta chains from the same sample are listed, as sequenced in a study of shared clonotypes between healthy human individuals. The naive CD8 fraction comprised CD45RO-negative cells positively selected for CCR7 and excluded terminally differentiated effector memory CD45RA+ cells. Sequencing used immunoSEQ multiplex PCR; TCRdb keeps in-frame clones, though not all of them. The sample lists some 2.1 million clones, about 94% seen once, with 0.85% to 1.3% in the top ten. The sample taken for sequencing was naive CD8+ T cells sorted from blood. The receptors were gathered from a man aged 18 to 29 in good health.

The chain has TRBV9 and TRBJ1-4; 10 bases are shared with TRBD1. The CDR3 sequence is 13 residues long. The germline V gene has CDR1 SGDLS and CDR2 YYNGEE. The ends lost 9 bases at V and 5 bases at J; junction bases unmatched: 4. CDR3 bases: TGTGCCACCAGGACAGGGGGGAATGAAAAACTGTTTTTT. This encodes CATRTGGNEKLFF.

The chain carries TRBV28 and TRBJ2-5; D not certain. Germline V gives CDR1 MDHEN, CDR2 SYDVKM. This CDR3 region has 12 residues. Trimming took 5 bases from V and 8 from J, leaving 12 bases between them. The CDR3, as DNA: TGTGCCAGCAGTCCGCGGATCGGCACCCAGTACTTC. It codes for CASSPRIGTQYF.

The rearrangement uses TRBV5-4 and TRBJ2-1, with unresolved D. Germline CDR1 is SGHNT and CDR2 is YYREEE (reference sequence). This CDR3 region has 12 residues. V was clipped by 3 bases and J by 7 bases, with 8 bases between them. CDR3 loop: CASSSWVNEQFF. The CDR3 region has the DNA TGTGCCAGCAGCTCCTGGGTAAATGAGCAGTTCTTC. The full variable domain, completed using reference TRBV5-4 and TRBJ2-1, is ETGVTQSPTHLIKTRGQQVTLRCSSQSGHNTVSWYQQALGQGPQFIFQYYREEENGRGNFPPRFSGLQFPNYSSELNVNALELDDSALYLCASSSWVNEQFFGPGTRLTVL.

Comment on this clone: This same CDR3 is encoded by further DNA sequences in the sample. The chain combines TRBV5-6 with TRBJ2-7; the D gene is possibly TRBD1 (5 bases). Between the trimmed V and J ends, which lost 2 bases and 3 bases, there was a span of 12 bases. The CDR3 spans 14 residues. Germline CDR1 reads SGHDT; CDR2 reads YYEEEE. CDR3 bases: TGTGCCAGCAGCTTTGGTCAGGGAATCTACGAGCAGTACTTC. This codes for CASSFGQGIYEQYF.

This chain connects TRBV30 to TRBJ2-1; TRBD2 aligns across 7 bases. V dropped 0 bases and J dropped 9; count of bases not matched to a gene: 11. The CDR3 spans 15 residues. From germline, CDR1 is GTSNPN and CDR2 SVGIG (reference sequence). The CDR3 protein is CAWSVLGTTGGEQFF. The CDR3 bases are TGTGCCTGGAGTGTACTGGGGACTACAGGTGGTGAGCAGTTCTTC.

This CDR3 reads CASSGSSGGNSPLHF. CDR3 bases: TGTGCCAGCAGCGGTTCCTCGGGAGGAAATTCACCCCTCCACTTT. The gene calls are TRBV9 and TRBJ1-6; no definite D call. Trimming left V 3 bases short and J 7 bases short, with 14 bases between. The germline CDR1 and CDR2 sequences are SGDLS and YYNGEE. The CDR3 extends over 15 amino acids.

The V and J genes are TRBV27 and TRBJ2-7; D is possibly TRBD2 (6 bases). The V gene's germline CDR1 is MNHEY and CDR2 SMNVEV (reference sequence). V was cut by 6 bases and J by 1 base, with 19 bases left in between. The CDR3 loop spans 16 amino acids. The CDR3 sequence is CASRDIGEAGSYEQYF. CDR3 nucleotide sequence: TGTGCCAGCAGGGACATCGGGGAGGCGGGATCCTACGAGCAGTACTTC.

The chain employs TRBV5-6 and TRBJ1-2; 11 nucleotides agree with TRBD1. The CDR3 spans 14 residues. Germline V gives CDR1 SGHDT, CDR2 YYEEEE. V lost 4 bases and J lost 8; bases outside the gene matches: 7. The CDR3 loop is CASSPGQGAEGYTF. In DNA, the CDR3 is TGTGCCAGCAGCCCCGGACAGGGGGCTGAAGGCTACACCTTC.

J is TRBJ2-1 and V is TRBV30, with 9 bases identical to TRBD2. Trimming cost V 3 bases and J 4 bases; bases outside gene matches: 10. The CDR3 runs 16 residues. In germline, CDR1 is GTSNPN, CDR2 SVGIG (reference sequence). The CDR3 here is CAWRDRASGAYNEQFF. Here the CDR3 DNA reads TGTGCCTGGAGGGACCGGGCTAGCGGGGCATACAATGAGCAGTTCTTC.

Turning to this clone: Sequence at one end of the junction differs from germline and may be a read error. V and J are TRBV6-1 and TRBJ2-7, with 9 nucleotides matching TRBD1. The CDR3 is made up of 14 amino acids. Per the germline V gene, CDR1 is MNHNS and CDR2 is SASEGT. The CDR3 DNA sequence: TGTGCCAGCTGTGACAGGGGGTTAGGCTACGAGCAGTACTTC. It encodes CASCDRGLGYEQYF.

This clone was seen many times. The genes are TRBV6-6 and TRBJ1-4; 10 bases fit TRBD1. The CDR3 length is 16 residues. Per the germline V gene, CDR1 is MNHNY and CDR2 is SVGAGI (reference sequence). Losses at the gene ends were 5 bases for V and 5 bases for J; bases not matched to a gene: 8. The CDR3 is CASSPVPGQGNEKLFF. CDR3 DNA sequence: TGTGCCAGCAGTCCTGTCCCGGGACAGGGGAATGAAAAACTGTTTTTT.

The chain joins TRBV27 to TRBJ2-3; 10 bases are shared with TRBD2. The CDR3 sequence is 16 residues long. Germline V gives CDR1 MNHEY, CDR2 SMNVEV (reference sequence). Germline trimming cut 5 bases from V and 0 bases from J; bases unmatched to any gene: 5. CDR3 amino acids: CASSRRTSGSTDTQYF. In DNA, the CDR3 is TGTGCCAGCAGTCGTCGGACTAGCGGAAGCACAGATACGCAGTATTTT.

As regards this clone: The same CDR3 also results from other DNA sequences found in this sample. The rearrangement links TRBV27 to TRBJ2-7; possible D gene TRBD1, 5 bases. The CDR3 runs to 14 residues. Trimming removed 0 bases from V and 2 bases from J, with 8 bases in between. CDR1 is MNHEY, CDR2 SMNVEV, per germline (reference sequence). The CDR3 sequence is CASSLSTGPYEQYF. CDR3 nucleotides: TGTGCCAGCAGTTTATCTACAGGCCCCTACGAGCAGTACTTC.

For this clone: The same CDR3 can be traced to other DNA sequences in this sample. J is TRBJ1-1 and V is TRBV5-1, with D possibly being TRBD1 (5 bases). CDR3 length equals 12 residues. Germline assignment: CDR1 SGHRS and CDR2 YFSETQ. Between the trimmed V and J ends, which lost 1 base and 5 bases, there was a span of 6 bases. This CDR3 is CASSLRGTEAFF. The CDR3 DNA sequence: TGCGCCAGCAGCTTGCGGGGGACTGAAGCTTTCTTT.